The 12 T cell receptor beta chains listed next were all sequenced from one sample in a study of cytomegalovirus exposure and HLA in healthy donors (dated by TCRdb to the late 2010s). The receptor library was made with the immunoSEQ multiplex PCR assay. In TCRdb, the immuneACCESS table is reduced to in-frame sequences with V and J assigned. These tables do not hold every clone; where another copy was compared, an unresolved V gene accounts for under half, and the others remain unexplained. The sample profile shows 150,000 to 200,000 clones; roughly 80% of them were found once. The biggest ten clones account for 10% of the sample. Specimen: PBMCs. These TCRs come from a young man in good health and CMV-seropositive.

V usage is TRBV11-2 and J usage is TRBJ2-7; TRBD1 aligns across 10 bases. The V segment lost 4 bases and the J segment 7 bases; nucleotides outside the gene matches: 7. CDR3 length: 14 residues. The germline V gene has CDR1 SGHAT and CDR2 FQNNGV. CDR3 nucleotide sequence: TGTGCCAGCAGCTCCCGACAGGGGGCTCTAGAGCAGTACTTC. It codes for CASSSRQGALEQYF.

The chain combines TRBV28 with TRBJ1-2; 7 bases fit TRBD1. Per germline, CDR1 MDHEN and CDR2 SYDVKM. The V and J ends lost 5 bases and 4 bases, in that order; junction bases with no gene match: 4. This CDR3 spans 13 amino acids. The CDR3 DNA reads TGTGCCAGCAGTAAAGACAGGGTCTATGGCTACACCTTC. As protein: CASSKDRVYGYTF.

V usage is TRBV6-6 and J usage is TRBJ2-7; D is uncertain. This CDR3 has 11 amino acids. Germline V gives CDR1 MNHNY, CDR2 SVGAGI (reference sequence). Trimming left V 7 bases short and J 4 bases short, with 8 bases between. CDR3 sequence (DNA): TGTGCCAGCATGAGCGATTACGAGCAGTACTTC. It specifies CASMSDYEQYF.

The genes are TRBV5-5 and TRBJ2-7; 9 positions agree with TRBD1. The germline V gene encodes CDR1 SGHKS and CDR2 YYEKEE (reference sequence). The CDR3 spans 15 residues. V lost 1 base and J lost 2; bases outside the gene matches: 4. CDR3 in DNA: TGTGCCAGCAGCTTGAGGGACAGGGTGCCCTACGAGCAGTACTTC. Protein sequence: CASSLRDRVPYEQYF.

The V call is TRBV7-3, the J call TRBJ2-2; tentative D call: TRBD1 (5 bases). Trimming removed 6 bases from V and 1 base from J, with 12 bases in between. Germline CDR1 is SGHTA and CDR2 is FQGTGA. The CDR3 runs to 15 residues. The DNA for the CDR3 is TGTGCCAGCAGGCCCAGAGGACAGAACACCGGGGAGCTGTTTTTT. Amino acids: CASRPRGQNTGELFF. The full variable domain, in which reference TRBV7-3 and TRBJ2-2 provide the parts outside the CDR3, is GAGVSQTPSNKVTEKGKYVELRCDPISGHTALYWYRQSLGQGPEFLIYFQGTGAADDSGLPNDRFFAVRPEGSVSTLKIQRTERGDSAVYLCASRPRGQNTGELFFGEGSRLTVL.

This clone was seen a single time. This rearrangement joins TRBV19 to TRBJ2-7; 8 bases match TRBD1. This CDR3 comprises 15 residues. Germline-derived CDR1 and CDR2 are LNHDA and SQIVND (reference sequence). Trimming took 2 bases from V and 2 from J; bases not matched to a gene: 5. In DNA, the CDR3 is TGTGCCAGTAGTATATTTACAGGGGGGCCCTACGAGCAGTACTTC. It encodes CASSIFTGGPYEQYF.

The rearrangement uses TRBV29-1 and TRBJ2-1, with 9 positions matching TRBD2. The germline V gene encodes CDR1 SQVTM and CDR2 ANQGSEA. V lost 2 bases, J lost 7 bases, and 9 bases stayed unmatched. The CDR3 contains 15 residues. The CDR3 sequence: CSVERAGGPGNEQFF. CDR3 DNA sequence: TGCAGCGTTGAAAGGGCGGGGGGGCCTGGGAATGAGCAGTTCTTC.

The J gene is TRBJ1-1, the V gene TRBV6-5, with D perhaps matching TRBD1 (5 bases). The length of the CDR3 is 15 residues. The V gene's germline CDR1 is MNHEY and CDR2 SVGAGI. The V gene lost 2 bases and the J gene lost 0 bases, with 10 bases spanning the gap. The CDR3 spells CASSYMTAMNTEAFF. DNA for the CDR3: TGTGCCAGCAGTTACATGACAGCGATGAACACTGAAGCTTTCTTT.

The rearrangement joins TRBV6-1 to TRBJ2-7, with 7 positions matching TRBD1. V gave up 2 bases and J gave up 6 bases; unmatched junction bases: 7. The CDR3 runs 14 residues. The germline V gene encodes CDR1 MNHNS and CDR2 SASEGT. CDR3 loop: CASSENEGASEQYF. The CDR3 DNA sequence: TGTGCCAGCAGTGAAAATGAGGGGGCAAGCGAGCAGTACTTC.

This sequence joins TRBV25-1 and TRBJ2-7, with 11 bases that match TRBD2. Trimming at V came to 1 base and at J to 0 bases, leaving 2 bases not matched to a gene. Germline values: CDR1 MGHDK, CDR2 SYGVNS. This CDR3 spans 16 amino acids. CDR3 bases: TGTGCCAGCAGTGAATCTAGCGGGAGGAGCTCCTACGAGCAGTACTTC. Translating it yields CASSESSGRSSYEQYF.

This chain joins TRBV29-1 and TRBJ1-3; 7 bases map to TRBD1. V trimming: 5 bases; J trimming: 0 bases; junction bases outside the gene matches: 7. CDR3 length: 15 amino acids. Germline CDR1 is SQVTM and CDR2 is ANQGSEA. The CDR3 reads CSVRSQGTSGNTIYF. CDR3 nucleotides: TGCAGCGTTAGGTCACAGGGGACCTCTGGAAACACCATATATTTT.

This chain joins TRBV7-9 and TRBJ2-3; 10 bases match TRBD2. V lost 2 bases, J lost 1 base, and 12 bases stayed unmatched. The CDR3 runs 19 residues. Germline V CDR1 and CDR2: SEHNR, FQNEAQ (reference sequence). CDR3 in DNA: TGTGCCAGCAGCTTAAAGAGACTAGCGGGCCCGAGGGGCACAGATACGCAGTATTTT. This encodes CASSLKRLAGPRGTDTQYF.